The T cell receptor (beta chain) described here comes from a study of T-cell reconstitution after alpha-beta-depleted transplantation in children. The TCRbeta library incorporated unique molecular identifiers. TCRdb re-derived calls from the PCR reads in MiXCR, one entry per CDR3 protein. This sample has about 900,000 distinct CDR3 sequences, with about 31% found just once. Study-wide results and limits: Surviving recipient T cells and thymic progenitors produced the high day-60 TCRbeta diversity seen in some patients.

This clonotype has only a few counts. The antigen is undetermined. The germline V gene encodes CDR1 DFQATT and CDR2 SNEGSKA (reference sequence). V dropped 6 bases and J dropped 4; count of bases not matched to a gene: 7. The CDR3 contains 14 residues. V gene TRBV20-1 combines with J gene TRBJ2-1; 9 bases map to TRBD2. Sequencing used PBMCs, mostly from graft donor cells, obtained 360 days after TCRalphabeta/CD19-depleted stem cell transplant. The receptor was isolated from a boy under three years old who had a stem cell transplant for SCID, so the T cells may come from the graft donor. CDR3 sequence (DNA): TGCAGTGCCCCCAGACTAGCGGCTTACAATGAGCAGTTCTTC. It specifies CSAPRLAAYNEQFF.